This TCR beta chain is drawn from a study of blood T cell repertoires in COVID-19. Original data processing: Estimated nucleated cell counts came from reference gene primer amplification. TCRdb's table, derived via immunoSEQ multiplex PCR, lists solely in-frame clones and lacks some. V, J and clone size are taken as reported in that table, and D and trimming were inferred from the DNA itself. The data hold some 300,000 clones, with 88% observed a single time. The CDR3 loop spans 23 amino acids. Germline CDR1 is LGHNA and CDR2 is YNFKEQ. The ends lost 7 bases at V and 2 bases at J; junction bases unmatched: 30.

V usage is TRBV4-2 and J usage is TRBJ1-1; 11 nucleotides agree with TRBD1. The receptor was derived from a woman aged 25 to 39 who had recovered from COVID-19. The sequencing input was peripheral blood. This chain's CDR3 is CASTPGGRTGGVWDRDRNTEAFF. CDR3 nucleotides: TGTGCCAGCACCCCTGGGGGTAGGACAGGGGGCGTCTGGGACCGGGATCGAAACACTGAAGCTTTCTTT.